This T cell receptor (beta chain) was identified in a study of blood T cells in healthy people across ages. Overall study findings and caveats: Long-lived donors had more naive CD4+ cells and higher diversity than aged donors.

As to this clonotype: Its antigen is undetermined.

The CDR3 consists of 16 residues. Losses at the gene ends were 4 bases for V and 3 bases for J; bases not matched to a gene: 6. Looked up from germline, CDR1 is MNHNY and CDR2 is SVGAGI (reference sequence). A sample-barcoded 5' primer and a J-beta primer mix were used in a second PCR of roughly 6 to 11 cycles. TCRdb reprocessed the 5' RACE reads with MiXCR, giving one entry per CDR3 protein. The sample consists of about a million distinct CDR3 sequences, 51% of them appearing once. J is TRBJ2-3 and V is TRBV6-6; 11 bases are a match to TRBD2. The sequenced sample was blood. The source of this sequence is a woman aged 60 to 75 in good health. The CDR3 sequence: CASSSYSGRATDTQYF. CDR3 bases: TGTGCCAGCAGTTCCTATAGCGGGAGGGCGACAGATACGCAGTATTTT.